Shown below are 2 T cell receptor beta chains from a single sample sequenced in a study of CD8+ T cells in alopecia areata. Treatment: oral pan-JAK inhibitor, 5-10 mg twice daily. Sequencing used cDNA as its template, made by extracting RNA and reverse transcribing it. Generated by immunoSEQ multiplex PCR, the TCRdb table keeps only in-frame clones and is missing some. The sample lists about 170,000 clones, 58% occurring once. Sequenced here: CD4+ T cells sorted from blood, sampled between weeks 55 and 65, from a patient treated with tofacitinib. The receptors stem from a human donor with alopecia areata.

This chain links TRBV18 with TRBJ2-5; 7 positions match TRBD1. The V and J ends lost 0 bases and 5 bases, in that order; junction bases with no gene match: 6. Germline V lookup: CDR1 KGHSH, CDR2 LQKENI. The CDR3 spans 15 residues. Here the CDR3 DNA reads TGTGCCAGCTCACCACCGACAGGGCTCCAGGAGACCCAGTACTTC. As protein: CASSPPTGLQETQYF.

V gene TRBV30 combines with J gene TRBJ2-2; TRBD1 matches 7 bases. With 1 base clipped from V and 6 bases from J, the junction kept 2 bases outside the gene matches. CDR3 size: 13 residues. CDR1 and CDR2 from the germline V gene are GTSNPN and SVGIG (reference sequence). The CDR3 loop reads CAWSATGAGELFF. CDR3 DNA: TGTGCCTGGAGTGCAACAGGGGCCGGGGAGCTGTTTTTT.